This record covers a single T cell receptor beta chain. Its antigen remains unidentified. This specimen comes from a study of TIL therapy for anti-PD-1-resistant metastatic lung cancer. Study as a whole: Tumors were harvested before any PD-1/PD-L1 blockade. Half of patients were current or former smokers.

Study findings and constraints: The baseline peripheral repertoire was partially replaced by infused TIL clonotypes that later decayed.

After removal of 6 bases from V and 3 bases from J, the junction contained 4 bases not matched to a gene. CDR1 and CDR2 (germline): SGHVS, FNYEAQ. CDR3 length: 15 residues. The time point was: pre-treatment sample, taken before nivolumab and TIL therapy. This was the immunoSEQ v3 assay. Profiled with immunoSEQ multiplex PCR; TCRdb holds only in-frame clones, not every one. Of tens of thousands of clones listed, around three quarters are singletons. The clonotype comes from a person aged 25 to 80 with non-small cell lung cancer. The sequencing here drew on blood, taken at baseline. The chain has TRBV7-6 and TRBJ2-1, with 11 positions matching TRBD2. The CDR3 bases are TGTGCCAGCAGTCCCGGACTAGCGGGCTACAATGAGCAGTTCTTC. Protein: CASSPGLAGYNEQFF. The whole variable domain, filled in from reference TRBV7-6 and TRBJ2-1, reads GAGVSQSPRYKVTKRGQDVALRCDPISGHVSLYWYRQALGQGPEFLTYFNYEAQQDKSGLPNDRFSAERPEGSISTLTIQRTEQRDSAMYRCASSPGLAGYNEQFFGPGTRLTVL.